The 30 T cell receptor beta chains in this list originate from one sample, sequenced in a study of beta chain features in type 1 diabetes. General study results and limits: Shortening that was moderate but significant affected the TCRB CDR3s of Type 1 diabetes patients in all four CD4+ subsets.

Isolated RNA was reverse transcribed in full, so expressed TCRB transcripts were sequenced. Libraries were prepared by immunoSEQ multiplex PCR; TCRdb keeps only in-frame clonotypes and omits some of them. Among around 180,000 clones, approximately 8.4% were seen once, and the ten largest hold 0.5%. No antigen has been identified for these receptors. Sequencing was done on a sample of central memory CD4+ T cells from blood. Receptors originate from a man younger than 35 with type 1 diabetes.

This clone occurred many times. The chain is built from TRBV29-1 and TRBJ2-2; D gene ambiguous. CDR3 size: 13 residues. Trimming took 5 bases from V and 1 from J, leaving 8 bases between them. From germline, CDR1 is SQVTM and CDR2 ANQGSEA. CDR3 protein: CSVPPRNTGELFF. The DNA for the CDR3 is TGCAGCGTTCCTCCCAGGAACACCGGGGAGCTGTTTTTT.

The CDR3 protein is CASSVGGTGIYEQYF. The CDR3 nucleotides read TGTGCCAGCAGTGTAGGCGGGACAGGGATCTACGAGCAGTACTTC. The V call is TRBV6-1, the J call TRBJ2-7; 9 nucleotides agree with TRBD1. CDR3 length: 15 amino acids. V was pared by 4 bases and J by 3 bases, with 7 bases of the junction left unmatched. Germline values: CDR1 MNHNS, CDR2 SASEGT.

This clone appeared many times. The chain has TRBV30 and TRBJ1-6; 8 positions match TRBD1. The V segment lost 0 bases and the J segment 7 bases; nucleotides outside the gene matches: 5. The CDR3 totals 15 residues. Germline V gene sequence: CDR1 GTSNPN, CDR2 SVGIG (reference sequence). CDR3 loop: CAWSVVGTGNSPLHF. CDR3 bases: TGTGCCTGGAGTGTCGTGGGGACAGGAAATTCACCCCTCCACTTT.

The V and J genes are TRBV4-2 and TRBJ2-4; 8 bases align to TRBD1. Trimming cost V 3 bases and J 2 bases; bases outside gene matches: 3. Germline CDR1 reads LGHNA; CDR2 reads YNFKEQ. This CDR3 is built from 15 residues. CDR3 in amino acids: CASSQDRDPKNIQYF. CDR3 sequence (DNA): TGTGCCAGCAGCCAGGACAGGGATCCCAAAAACATTCAGTACTTC.

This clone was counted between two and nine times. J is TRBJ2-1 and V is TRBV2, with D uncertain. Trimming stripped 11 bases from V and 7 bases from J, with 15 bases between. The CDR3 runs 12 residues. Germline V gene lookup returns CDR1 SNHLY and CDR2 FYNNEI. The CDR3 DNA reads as TGTGCCGGCGGCCTACATACGAATGAGCAGTTCTTC. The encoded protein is CAGGLHTNEQFF.

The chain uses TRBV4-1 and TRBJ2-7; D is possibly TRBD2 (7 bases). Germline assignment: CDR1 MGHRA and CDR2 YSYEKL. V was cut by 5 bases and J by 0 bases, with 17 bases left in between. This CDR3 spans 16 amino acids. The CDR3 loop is CASSSRRGAGSYEQYF. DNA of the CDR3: TGCGCCAGCAGCTCTCGACGGGGGGCTGGCTCCTACGAGCAGTACTTC.

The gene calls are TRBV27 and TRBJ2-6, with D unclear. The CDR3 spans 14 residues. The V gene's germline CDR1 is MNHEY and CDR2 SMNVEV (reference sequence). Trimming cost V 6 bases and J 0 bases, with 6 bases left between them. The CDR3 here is CASRSNSGANVLTF. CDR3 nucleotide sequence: TGTGCCAGCAGGAGTAACTCTGGGGCCAACGTCCTGACTTTC.

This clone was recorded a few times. Written as DNA, the CDR3 is TGTGCCAGTAGTGGGATCAGGGGCACTGAAGCTTTCTTT. Translating gives CASSGIRGTEAFF. The chain couples TRBV19 to TRBJ1-1; D perhaps matches TRBD1 (6 bases). V was trimmed by 5 bases and J by 4 bases, leaving 11 bases between them. Germline CDR1 LNHDA, CDR2 SQIVND (reference sequence). The CDR3 runs to 13 residues.

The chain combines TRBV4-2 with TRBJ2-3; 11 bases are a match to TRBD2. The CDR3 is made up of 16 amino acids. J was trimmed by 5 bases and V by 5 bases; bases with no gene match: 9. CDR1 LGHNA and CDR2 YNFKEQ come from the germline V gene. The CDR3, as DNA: TGTGCCAGCAGCGCGACTAGCGGGGAGAACGAAGATACGCAGTATTTT. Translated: CASSATSGENEDTQYF.

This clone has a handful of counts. DNA of the CDR3: TGTGCCAGCAGTTCAGCGGACAGGGCGGGGGGAAACACCATATATTTT. It is translated as CASSSADRAGGNTIYF. This rearrangement joins TRBV28 to TRBJ1-3; 8 bases are a match to TRBD1. V lost 4 bases to trimming and J lost 4 bases; unmatched junction nucleotides: 9. The germline V gene encodes CDR1 MDHEN and CDR2 SYDVKM. This CDR3 contains 16 residues.

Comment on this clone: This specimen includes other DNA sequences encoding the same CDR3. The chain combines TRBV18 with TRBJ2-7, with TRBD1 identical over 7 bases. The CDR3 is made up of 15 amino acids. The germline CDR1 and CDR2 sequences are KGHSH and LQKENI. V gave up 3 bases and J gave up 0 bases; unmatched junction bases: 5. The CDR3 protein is CASSPSDRVSYEQYF. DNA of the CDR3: TGTGCCAGCTCACCTTCCGACAGGGTCTCCTACGAGCAGTACTTC.

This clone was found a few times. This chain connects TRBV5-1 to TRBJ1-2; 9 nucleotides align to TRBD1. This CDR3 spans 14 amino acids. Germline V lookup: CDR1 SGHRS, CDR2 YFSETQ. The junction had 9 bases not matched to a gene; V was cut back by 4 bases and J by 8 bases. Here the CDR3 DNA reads TGCGCCAGCAGCCTCGGGACAGGGTCTAGGGGCTACACCTTC. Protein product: CASSLGTGSRGYTF.

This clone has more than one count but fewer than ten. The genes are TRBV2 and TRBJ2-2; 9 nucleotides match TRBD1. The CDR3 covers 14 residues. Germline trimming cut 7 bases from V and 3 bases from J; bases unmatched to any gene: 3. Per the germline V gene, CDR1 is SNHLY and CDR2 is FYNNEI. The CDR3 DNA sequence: TGTGCCAGCATGGGACAGGGATACACCGGGGAGCTGTTTTTT. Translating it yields CASMGQGYTGELFF.

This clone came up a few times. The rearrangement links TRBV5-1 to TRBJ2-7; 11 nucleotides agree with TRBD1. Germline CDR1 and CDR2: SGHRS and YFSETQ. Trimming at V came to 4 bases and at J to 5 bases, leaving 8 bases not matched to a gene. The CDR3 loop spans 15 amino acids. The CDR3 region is CASSQPGQGVNEQYF. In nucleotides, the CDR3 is TGCGCCAGCAGCCAACCGGGACAGGGGGTTAACGAGCAGTACTTC. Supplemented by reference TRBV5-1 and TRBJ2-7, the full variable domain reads KAGVTQTPRYLIKTRGQQVTLSCSPISGHRSVSWYQQTPGQGLQFLFEYFSETQRNKGNFPGRFSGRQFSNSRSEMNVSTLELGDSALYLCASSQPGQGVNEQYFGPGTRLTVT.

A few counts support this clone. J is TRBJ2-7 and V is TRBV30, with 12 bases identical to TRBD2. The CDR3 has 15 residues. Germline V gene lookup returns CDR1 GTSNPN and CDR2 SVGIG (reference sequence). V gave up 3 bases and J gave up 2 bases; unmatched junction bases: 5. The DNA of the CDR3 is TGTGCCTGGAGCCCTGGACTAGCGGGAACCTACGAGCAGTACTTC. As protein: CAWSPGLAGTYEQYF.

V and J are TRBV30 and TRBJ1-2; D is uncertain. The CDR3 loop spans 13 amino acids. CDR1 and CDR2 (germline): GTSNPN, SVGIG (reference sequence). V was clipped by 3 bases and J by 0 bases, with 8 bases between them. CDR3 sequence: CAWRLSANYGYTF. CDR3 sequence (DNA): TGTGCCTGGAGGTTGTCAGCTAACTATGGCTACACCTTC.

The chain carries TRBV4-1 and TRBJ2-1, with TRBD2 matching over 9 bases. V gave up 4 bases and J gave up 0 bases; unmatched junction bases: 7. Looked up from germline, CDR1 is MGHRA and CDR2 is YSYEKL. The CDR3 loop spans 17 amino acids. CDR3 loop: CASSRTTSGTSYNEQFF. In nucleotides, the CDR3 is TGCGCCAGCAGCCGCACGACTAGCGGAACCTCCTACAATGAGCAGTTCTTC.

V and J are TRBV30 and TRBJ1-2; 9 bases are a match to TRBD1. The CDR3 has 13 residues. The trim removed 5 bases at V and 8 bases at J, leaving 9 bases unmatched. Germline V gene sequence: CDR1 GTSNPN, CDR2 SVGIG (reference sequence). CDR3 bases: TGTGCCTGGGACCAACAGGGGGCCGACGGCTACACCTTC. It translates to CAWDQQGADGYTF.

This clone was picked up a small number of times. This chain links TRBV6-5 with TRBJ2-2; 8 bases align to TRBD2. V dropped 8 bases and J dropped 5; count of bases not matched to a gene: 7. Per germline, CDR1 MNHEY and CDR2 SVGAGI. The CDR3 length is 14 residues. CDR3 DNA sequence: TGTGCCAGCGGATTAGCGGGATATACCGGGGAGCTGTTTTTT. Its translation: CASGLAGYTGELFF.

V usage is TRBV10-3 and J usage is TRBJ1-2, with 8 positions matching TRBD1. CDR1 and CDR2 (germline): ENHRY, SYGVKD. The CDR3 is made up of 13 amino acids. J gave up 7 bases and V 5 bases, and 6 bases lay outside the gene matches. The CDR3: CAISQDRVFGYTF. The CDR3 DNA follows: TGTGCCATCAGTCAGGACAGGGTTTTTGGCTACACCTTC.

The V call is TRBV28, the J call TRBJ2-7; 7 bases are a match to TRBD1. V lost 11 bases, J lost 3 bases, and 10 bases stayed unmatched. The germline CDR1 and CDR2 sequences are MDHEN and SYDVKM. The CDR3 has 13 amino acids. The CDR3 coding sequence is TGTGCCGCCCCGGGGAGACAGGGCTACGAGCAGTACTTC. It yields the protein CAAPGRQGYEQYF. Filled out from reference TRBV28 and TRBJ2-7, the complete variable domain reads DVKVTQSSRYLVKRTGEKVFLECVQDMDHENMFWYRQDPGLGLRLIYFSYDVKMKEKGDIPEGYSVSREKKERFSLILESASTNQTSMYLCAAPGRQGYEQYFGPGTRLTVT.

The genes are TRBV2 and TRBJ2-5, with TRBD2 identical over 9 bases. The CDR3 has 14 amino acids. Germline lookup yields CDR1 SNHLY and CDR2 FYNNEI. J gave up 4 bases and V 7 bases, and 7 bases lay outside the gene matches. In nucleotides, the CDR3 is TGTGCCAGCACGTATAGCGGGAGACGAGAGACCCAGTACTTC. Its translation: CASTYSGRRETQYF. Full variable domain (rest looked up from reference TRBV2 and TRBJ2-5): EPEVTQTPSHQVTQMGQEVILRCVPISNHLYFYWYRQILGQKVEFLVSFYNNEISEKSEIFDDQFSVERPDGSNFTLKIRSTKLEDSAMYFCASTYSGRRETQYFGPGTRLLVL.

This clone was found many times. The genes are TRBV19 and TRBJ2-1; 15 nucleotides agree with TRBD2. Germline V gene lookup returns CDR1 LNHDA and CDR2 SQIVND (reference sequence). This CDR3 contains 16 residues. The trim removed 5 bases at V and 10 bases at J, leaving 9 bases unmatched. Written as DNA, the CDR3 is TGTGCCAGTAGTTCTACAGGGACTAGCGGGAGGAAGGAGCAGTTCTTC. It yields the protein CASSSTGTSGRKEQFF.

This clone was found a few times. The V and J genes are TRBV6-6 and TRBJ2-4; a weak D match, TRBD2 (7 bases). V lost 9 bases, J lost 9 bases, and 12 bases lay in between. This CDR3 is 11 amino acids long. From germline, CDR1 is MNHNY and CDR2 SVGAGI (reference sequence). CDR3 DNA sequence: TGTGCCAGTGGGGGCGGGAGCATTCAGTACTTC. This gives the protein CASGGGSIQYF.

The CDR3 region has the DNA TGTGCCAGCAGCCTAGGGACTAGCTACGAGCAGTACTTC. This translates into CASSLGTSYEQYF. V and J are TRBV2 and TRBJ2-7, with 8 nucleotides matching TRBD2. The CDR3 extends over 13 amino acids. Trimming cost V 6 bases and J 3 bases; bases outside gene matches: 4. Germline CDR1 SNHLY, CDR2 FYNNEI. Full variable domain (remainder filled in from reference TRBV2 and TRBJ2-7): EPEVTQTPSHQVTQMGQEVILRCVPISNHLYFYWYRQILGQKVEFLVSFYNNEISEKSEIFDDQFSVERPDGSNFTLKIRSTKLEDSAMYFCASSLGTSYEQYFGPGTRLTVT.

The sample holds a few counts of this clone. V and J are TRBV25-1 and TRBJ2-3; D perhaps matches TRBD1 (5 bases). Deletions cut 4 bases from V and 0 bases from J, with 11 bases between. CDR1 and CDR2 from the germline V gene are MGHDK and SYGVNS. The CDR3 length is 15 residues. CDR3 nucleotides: TGTGCCAGCAGTGCAGACAGATACAGCACAGATACGCAGTATTTT. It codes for CASSADRYSTDTQYF. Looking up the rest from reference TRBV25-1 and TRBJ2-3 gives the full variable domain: EADIYQTPRYLVIGTGKKITLECSQTMGHDKMYWYQQDPGMELHLIHYSYGVNSTEKGDLSSESTVSRIRTEHFPLTLESARPSHTSQYLCASSADRYSTDTQYFGPGTRLTVL.

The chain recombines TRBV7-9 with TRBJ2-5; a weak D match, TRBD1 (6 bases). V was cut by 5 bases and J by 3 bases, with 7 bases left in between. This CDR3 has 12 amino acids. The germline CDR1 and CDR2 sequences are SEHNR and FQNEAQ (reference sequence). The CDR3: CASSRDKETQYF. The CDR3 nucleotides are TGTGCCAGCAGCCGGGACAAAGAGACCCAGTACTTC.

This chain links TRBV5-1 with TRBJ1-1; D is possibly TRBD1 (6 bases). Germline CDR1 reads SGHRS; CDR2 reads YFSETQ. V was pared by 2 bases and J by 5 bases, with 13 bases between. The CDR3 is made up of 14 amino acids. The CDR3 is CASSFSGGRTEAFF. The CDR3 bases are TGCGCCAGCAGCTTCTCGGGGGGCAGGACTGAAGCTTTCTTT.

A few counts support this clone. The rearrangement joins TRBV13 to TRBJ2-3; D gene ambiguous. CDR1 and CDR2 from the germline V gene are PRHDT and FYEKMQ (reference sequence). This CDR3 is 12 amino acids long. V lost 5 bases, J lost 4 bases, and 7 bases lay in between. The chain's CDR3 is CASSLTADTQYF. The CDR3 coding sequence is TGTGCCAGCAGCCTCACTGCAGATACGCAGTATTTT.

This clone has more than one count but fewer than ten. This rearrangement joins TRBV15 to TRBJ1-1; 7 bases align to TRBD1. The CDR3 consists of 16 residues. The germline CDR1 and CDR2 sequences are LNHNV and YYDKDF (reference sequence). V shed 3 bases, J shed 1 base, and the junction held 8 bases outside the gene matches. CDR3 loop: CATSRSTNRGNTEAFF. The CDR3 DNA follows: TGTGCCACCAGCAGGAGTACAAACAGGGGGAACACTGAAGCTTTCTTT.